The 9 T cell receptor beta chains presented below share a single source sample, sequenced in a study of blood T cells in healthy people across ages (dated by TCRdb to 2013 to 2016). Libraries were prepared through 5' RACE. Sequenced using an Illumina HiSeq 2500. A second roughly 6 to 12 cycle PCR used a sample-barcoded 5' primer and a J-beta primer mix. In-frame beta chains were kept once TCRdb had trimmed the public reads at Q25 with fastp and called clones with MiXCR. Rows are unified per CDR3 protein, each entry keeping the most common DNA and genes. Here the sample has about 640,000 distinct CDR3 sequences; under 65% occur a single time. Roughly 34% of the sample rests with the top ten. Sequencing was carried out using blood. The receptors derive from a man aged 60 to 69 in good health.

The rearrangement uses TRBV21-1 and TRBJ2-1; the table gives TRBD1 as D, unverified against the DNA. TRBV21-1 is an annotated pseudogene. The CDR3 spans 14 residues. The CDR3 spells CASSKGTNYNEQFF. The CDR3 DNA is TGTGCCAGCAGCAAGGGGACAAACTACAATGAGCAGTTCTTC.

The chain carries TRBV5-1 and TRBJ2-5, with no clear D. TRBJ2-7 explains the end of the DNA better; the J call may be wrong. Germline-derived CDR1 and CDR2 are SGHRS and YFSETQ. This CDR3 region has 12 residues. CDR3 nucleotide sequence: TGCGCCAGCAGCTTGGTATCGGACGAGCAGTACTTC. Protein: CASSLVSDEQYF.

CDR3 coding DNA: TGCAGTGCTCACCAGGGTAATTCACCCCTCCACTTT. Its protein is CSAHQGNSPLHF. This sequence joins TRBV20-1 and TRBJ1-6; D perhaps matches TRBD1 (5 bases). Germline V CDR1 and CDR2: DFQATT, SNEGSKA (reference sequence). V shed 5 bases and J shed 6 bases, with 8 bases lying between them. The CDR3 covers 12 residues.

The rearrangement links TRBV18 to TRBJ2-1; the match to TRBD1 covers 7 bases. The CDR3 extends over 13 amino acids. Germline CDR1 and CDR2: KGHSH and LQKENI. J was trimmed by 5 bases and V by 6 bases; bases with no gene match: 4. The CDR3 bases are TGTGCCAGCTCCCCCGGACAGGACAATGAGCAGTTCTTC. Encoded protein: CASSPGQDNEQFF.

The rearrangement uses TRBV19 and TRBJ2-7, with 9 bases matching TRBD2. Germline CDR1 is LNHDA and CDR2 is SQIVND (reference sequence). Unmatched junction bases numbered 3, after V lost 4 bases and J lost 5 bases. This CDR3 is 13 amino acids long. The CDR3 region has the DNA TGTGCCAGTAGTACGGGACTAGCCCACGAGCAGTACTTC. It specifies CASSTGLAHEQYF.

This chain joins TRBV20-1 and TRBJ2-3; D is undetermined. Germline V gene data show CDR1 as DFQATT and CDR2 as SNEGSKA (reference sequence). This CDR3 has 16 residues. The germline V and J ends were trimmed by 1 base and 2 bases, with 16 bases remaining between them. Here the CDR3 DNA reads TGCAGTGCTAGAGGGTCGGCAGAGCTCCTCACAGATACGCAGTATTTT. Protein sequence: CSARGSAELLTDTQYF.

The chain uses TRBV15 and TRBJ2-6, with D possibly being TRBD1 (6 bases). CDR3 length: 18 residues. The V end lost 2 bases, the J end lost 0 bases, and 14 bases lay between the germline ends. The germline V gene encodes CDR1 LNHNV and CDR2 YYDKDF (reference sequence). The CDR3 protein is CATSRLGTTLSGANVLTF. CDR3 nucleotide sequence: TGTGCCACCAGCAGACTCGGGACAACGCTCTCTGGGGCCAACGTCCTGACTTTC.

The DNA of the CDR3 is TGTGCCAGCAAGGAGAGCGACGAGCAGTACTTC. It yields the protein CASKESDEQYF. The chain recombines TRBV6-6 with TRBJ2-7; D ambiguous. Looked up from germline, CDR1 is MNHNY and CDR2 is SVGAGI (reference sequence). The CDR3 is 11 amino acids. V was trimmed by 7 bases and J by 5 bases, leaving 9 bases between them.

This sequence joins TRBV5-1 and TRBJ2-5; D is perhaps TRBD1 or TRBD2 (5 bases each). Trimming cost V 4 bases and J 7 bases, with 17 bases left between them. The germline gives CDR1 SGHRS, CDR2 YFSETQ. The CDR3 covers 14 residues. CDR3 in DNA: TGCGCCAGCAGCCCCGATGGGGGTAGAGGGACCCAGTACTTC. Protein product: CASSPDGGRGTQYF.